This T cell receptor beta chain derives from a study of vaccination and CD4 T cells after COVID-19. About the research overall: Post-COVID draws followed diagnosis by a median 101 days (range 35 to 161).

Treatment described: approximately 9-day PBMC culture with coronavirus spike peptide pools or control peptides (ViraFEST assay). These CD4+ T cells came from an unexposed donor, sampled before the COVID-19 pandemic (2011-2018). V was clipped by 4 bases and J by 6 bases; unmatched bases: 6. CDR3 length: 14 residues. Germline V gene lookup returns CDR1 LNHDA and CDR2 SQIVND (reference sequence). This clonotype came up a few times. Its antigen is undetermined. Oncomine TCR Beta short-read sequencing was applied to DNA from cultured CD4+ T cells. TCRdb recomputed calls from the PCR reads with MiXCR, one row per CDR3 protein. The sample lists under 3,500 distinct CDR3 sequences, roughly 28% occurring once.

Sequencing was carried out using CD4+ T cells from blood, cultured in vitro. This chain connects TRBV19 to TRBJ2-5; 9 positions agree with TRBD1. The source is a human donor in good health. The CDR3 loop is CASSRGTGIQTQYF. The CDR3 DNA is TGTGCCAGTAGTAGAGGGACAGGGATACAGACCCAGTACTTC.